The rows below give T cell receptor beta chains drawn from one sample of a study of radiation and T cells in renal cell carcinoma. The table came from immunoSEQ multiplex PCR; TCRdb's copy has only in-frame clones and leaves some out. The sample has about 20,000 clones; 80% are singletons. Here the sequenced sample was blood, taken from a patient whose treatment included radiotherapy and nephrectomy. The receptors were gathered from a man in his sixties with renal cell carcinoma. Both conserved end residues are part of each CDR3. The D gene is left open where the match is weak. Clone size is shown for a subset of rows, as once, few, many or a class of expanded clone.

v_gene	j_gene	abundance	d_gene	CDR3aa	CDR3nt
TRBV6-1	TRBJ1-1	-	-	CASSEFRAFF	TGTGCCAGCAGTGAATTCAGGGCTTTCTTT
TRBV28	TRBJ1-6	-	-	CASSLWAPGDSYNSPLHF	TGTGCCAGCAGTTTGTGGGCCCCCGGGGACTCCTATAATTCACCCCTCCACTTT
TRBV2	TRBJ1-1	-	-	CASSTRLAAEAFF	TGTGCCAGCAGTACAAGGCTCGCGGCTGAAGCTTTCTTT
TRBV6-6	TRBJ1-2	once	-	CASSRQGYTF	TGTGCCAGCAGTAGGCAGGGCTACACCTTC
TRBV29-1	TRBJ2-1	-	TRBD1	CSVDKGARLTTSNEQFF	TGCAGCGTTGATAAGGGGGCGCGTCTAACCACCAGCAATGAGCAGTTCTTC
TRBV19	TRBJ1-1	few	-	CASRSGGMNTEAFF	TGTGCCAGTAGGTCCGGGGGAATGAACACTGAAGCTTTCTTT
TRBV19	TRBJ1-2	-	-	CASHTGGYGYTF	TGTGCCTCCCACACGGGGGGCTATGGCTACACCTTC
TRBV11-2	TRBJ2-3	once	-	CASSLIPSTDTQYF	TGTGCCAGCAGCTTAATTCCTAGCACAGATACGCAGTATTTT
TRBV28	TRBJ1-4	-	-	CASGTRLADEKLFF	TGTGCCAGCGGTACCAGGCTAGCGGATGAAAAACTGTTTTTT
TRBV19	TRBJ2-7	many	-	CASSIDVTSGEQYF	TGTGCCAGTAGTATAGATGTGACGTCCGGCGAGCAGTACTTC
TRBV4-3	TRBJ2-5	-	TRBD2	CASSQDGLAGGAETQYF	TGCGCCAGCAGCCAAGATGGGCTAGCGGGAGGAGCAGAGACCCAGTACTTC
TRBV5-8	TRBJ1-1	-	TRBD1	CASKKPQGRIEAFF	TGTGCCAGCAAAAAACCACAGGGGAGGATTGAAGCTTTCTTT
TRBV20-1	TRBJ2-5	-	-	CSAGQETQYF	TGCAGTGCGGGCCAAGAGACCCAGTACTTC
TRBV6-4	TRBJ2-2	once	-	CASSEGHTGELFF	TGTGCCAGCAGTGAGGGCCACACCGGGGAGCTGTTTTTT
TRBV5-1	TRBJ2-2	-	TRBD1	CASSRSGTGGQGARGELFF	TGCGCCAGCAGCCGCTCCGGGACAGGGGGACAGGGGGCGCGTGGGGAGCTGTTTTTT
TRBV7-9	TRBJ1-1	-	-	CASSLALGHREAFF	TGTGCCAGCAGCTTAGCGCTCGGGCACAGAGAAGCTTTCTTT
TRBV5-6	TRBJ1-5	-	-	CASSRVGGLSNQPQHF	TGTGCCAGCAGCCGCGTCGGGGGGCTGAGCAATCAGCCCCAGCATTTT
TRBV12-5	TRBJ2-2	-	-	CASGLFLRDRVAGKNTGELFF	TGTGCTAGTGGTTTGTTCCTCCGGGACAGGGTAGCGGGGAAGAACACCGGGGAGCTGTTTTTT
TRBV2	TRBJ2-7	many	-	CASSLPEMGEQYF	TGTGCCAGCAGCCTTCCCGAGATGGGCGAGCAGTACTTC
TRBV6-1	TRBJ2-7	once	-	CASSEQITEQYF	TGTGCCAGCAGTGAACAGATTACAGAGCAGTACTTC
TRBV2	TRBJ2-7	-	-	CASRVGDVSYEQYF	TGTGCCAGCAGGGTAGGGGACGTTTCCTACGAGCAGTACTTC
TRBV19	TRBJ1-2	few	-	CASSIELGNFYGYTF	TGTGCCAGTAGTATTGAGTTAGGGAACTTCTATGGCTACACCTTC
TRBV9	TRBJ2-3	-	-	CASSVERASDTQYF	TGTGCCAGCAGCGTTGAACGAGCTTCAGATACGCAGTATTTT
TRBV6-4	TRBJ2-3	-	TRBD1	CASSLRQGADTQYF	TGTGCCAGCAGCCTCCGACAGGGAGCAGATACGCAGTATTTT
TRBV19	TRBJ1-1	once	TRBD1	CASSIRGQGADTEAFF	TGTGCCAGTAGTATTAGGGGTCAGGGGGCGGACACTGAAGCTTTCTTT
TRBV7-9	TRBJ2-3	-	-	CASSPPTRDTQYF	TGTGCCAGCAGCCCGCCCACTAGGGATACGCAGTATTTT
TRBV13	TRBJ1-6	-	TRBD1	CASSPGTGFRSPLHF	TGTGCCAGCAGCCCCGGGACAGGGTTTAGGTCACCCCTCCACTTT
TRBV7-9	TRBJ2-3	-	TRBD2	CASSLMLAGYTDTQYF	TGTGCCAGCAGCTTAATGCTAGCGGGGTACACAGATACGCAGTATTTT
TRBV4-3	TRBJ2-3	-	TRBD2	CASSHLRLAADTQYF	TGCGCCAGCAGCCACCTACGACTAGCAGCAGATACGCAGTATTTT
TRBV7-8	TRBJ2-7	-	-	CASSITGFAEQYF	TGTGCCAGCAGCATTACAGGATTCGCCGAGCAGTACTTC
TRBV7-9	TRBJ1-2	-	TRBD1	CASSLARQGDGYTF	TGTGCCAGCAGCTTAGCGAGACAGGGAGATGGCTACACCTTC
TRBV7-8	TRBJ2-2	-	TRBD1	CASSLGTGGYTGELFF	TGTGCCAGCAGCTTGGGGACAGGGGGCTACACCGGGGAGCTGTTTTTT
TRBV19	TRBJ1-4	-	-	CASSREPKPNEKLFF	TGTGCCAGTAGTAGGGAGCCGAAACCAAATGAAAAACTGTTTTTT
TRBV15	TRBJ1-3	few	-	CATSRQDRSGNTIYF	TGTGCCACCAGCAGACAGGACCGCTCTGGAAACACCATATATTTT
TRBV7-8	TRBJ2-2	-	TRBD2	CASSRTSASTGELFF	TGTGCCAGCAGCCGAACTAGCGCCTCCACCGGGGAGCTGTTTTTT
TRBV2	TRBJ2-3	few	-	CASSVRVGTDTQYF	TGTGCCAGCAGTGTGAGGGTCGGCACAGATACGCAGTATTTT
TRBV28	TRBJ2-7	-	-	CATKTGGSYEQYF	TGTGCCACCAAGACTGGGGGCTCCTACGAGCAGTACTTC
TRBV7-8	TRBJ2-1	-	TRBD2	CASSLLFGGSSYNEQFF	TGTGCCAGCAGCTTATTATTTGGCGGGAGCTCCTACAATGAGCAGTTCTTC
TRBV18	TRBJ1-1	-	-	CASSPLGGTTEAFF	TGTGCCAGCTCACCCCTGGGCGGGACAACTGAAGCTTTCTTT
TRBV10-3	TRBJ1-5	-	-	CAISESGTGQPQHF	TGTGCCATCAGTGAGTCGGGGACCGGTCAGCCCCAGCATTTT
TRBV5-1	TRBJ1-5	-	TRBD1	CASSLQGLGNQPQHF	TGCGCCAGCAGTTTACAGGGGCTCGGCAATCAGCCCCAGCATTTT
TRBV5-4	TRBJ2-3	-	TRBD2	CASSKGLAGEGGPGSQYF	TGTGCCAGCAGCAAGGGACTAGCGGGAGAGGGGGGTCCGGGGTCGCAGTATTTT
TRBV7-6	TRBJ1-2	few	-	CASSLGPASNYGYTF	TGTGCCAGCAGCTTAGGGCCAGCCTCTAACTATGGCTACACCTTC